The TCR beta chain under discussion was sequenced for a study of shared clonotypes between healthy human individuals. Here immunoSEQ multiplex PCR was the method, and the copy in TCRdb shows in-frame clones only, minus some. The sample carries around 2.1 million clones, 85% to 95% recorded once. The CDR3 is 16 residues long. Trimming shortened V by 4 bases and J by 2 bases, and 18 bases separated the two germline ends. Germline loops: CDR1 MDHEN, CDR2 SYDVKM. In the naive CD8 group, cells lacked CD45RO and were positively selected for CCR7, so terminally differentiated effector memory CD45RA+ cells were left out. The donor cohort consisted entirely of Caucasian adults residing in Nashville, Tennessee.

The TCR sequence derives from a man younger than 35 in good health. Some clones in this sample may be carry-over from other donors' samples. Input material: naive CD8+ T cells from PBMCs. The chain links TRBV28 to TRBJ2-7, with D unclear. The CDR3 protein is CASSSLSISGTYEQYF. The CDR3 bases are TGTGCCAGCAGTTCCTTGTCCATATCAGGTACCTACGAGCAGTACTTC.